A selection of T cell receptor beta chains follows, all from one sample in a study of OX40 agonist ivuxolimab in advanced cancers. Profiled with immunoSEQ multiplex PCR; TCRdb holds only in-frame clones, not every one. This sample has roughly 39,000 clones, with approximately 90% found just once. The sample consisted of CD4+ or CD8+ T cells sorted from blood, taken in a trial of the OX40 agonist ivuxolimab. The receptors stem from an adult with an advanced solid tumor such as melanoma, head and neck, liver or kidney cancer. Both conserved end residues are part of each CDR3. D genes are given only for firm matches. The size of a clone is reported for some rows only, either as once, few or many, or as a class for expanded clones.

V gene	D gene	clone size	J gene	CDR3 protein	CDR3 DNA
TRBV5-4	.	.	TRBJ1-2	CASSSGGRNYGYTF	TGTGCCAGCAGCTCCGGGGGGCGGAACTATGGCTACACCTTC
TRBV5-1	.	.	TRBJ1-2	CASSLGRAGYTF	TGCGCCAGCAGCTTGGGGAGGGCTGGCTACACCTTC
TRBV5-1	.	.	TRBJ1-1	CASAQGDTEAFF	TGCGCCAGCGCGCAGGGCGACACTGAAGCTTTCTTT
TRBV6-1	.	.	TRBJ2-1	CASSLLGLQFF	TGTGCCAGCAGTCTGCTGGGACTGCAGTTCTTC
TRBV10-3	TRBD2	.	TRBJ2-7	CATSGGAYEQYF	TGTGCCACCTCGGGGGGGGCTTACGAGCAGTACTTC
TRBV19	TRBD1	.	TRBJ2-5	CASSELRGIRETQYF	TGTGCCAGTAGTGAACTCAGGGGGATCCGGGAGACCCAGTACTTC
TRBV6-5	TRBD1	.	TRBJ2-2	CASIWTGDTGELFF	TGTGCCAGCATTTGGACAGGGGACACCGGGGAGCTGTTTTTT
TRBV5-4	.	.	TRBJ2-7	CASSFEGLSYEQYF	TGTGCCAGCAGCTTTGAAGGGTTGTCCTACGAGCAGTACTTC
TRBV28	TRBD1	.	TRBJ1-2	CASSPPGTGNGYTF	TGTGCCAGCAGTCCTCCCGGGACAGGAAATGGCTACACCTTC
TRBV18	.	.	TRBJ2-4	CASSPTIGVTQVGQNIQYF	TGTGCCAGCTCACCAACAATCGGGGTGACACAGGTGGGACAAAACATTCAGTACTTC
TRBV5-1	TRBD1	.	TRBJ1-2	CASSFAGQGPSNYGYTF	TGCGCCAGCAGCTTCGCGGGACAGGGACCCTCAAACTATGGCTACACCTTC
TRBV29-1	.	.	TRBJ1-3	CSVEEGHSGNTIYF	TGCAGCGTTGAAGAGGGACACTCTGGAAACACCATATATTTT
TRBV7-3	.	.	TRBJ1-3	CASSSLTGDSGNTIYF	TGTGCCAGCAGCTCCCTGACCGGGGATTCTGGAAACACCATATATTTT
TRBV28	.	.	TRBJ2-7	CASTAGDILRGQYF	TGTGCCAGCACCGCCGGGGACATCCTTCGAGGGCAGTACTTC
TRBV11-2	.	few	TRBJ2-7	CASSGSGADAYEQYF	TGTGCCAGCAGCGGGTCGGGCGCGGATGCCTACGAGCAGTACTTC
TRBV29-1	.	.	TRBJ2-1	CSVEGGGRVRNEQFF	TGCAGCGTTGAGGGTGGGGGCAGAGTGCGGAATGAGCAGTTCTTC
TRBV28	.	.	TRBJ1-5	CASSGGAGARQPQHF	TGTGCCAGCAGTGGGGGGGCGGGGGCACGTCAGCCCCAGCATTTT
TRBV11-1	.	.	TRBJ2-7	CASSLGHEQYF	TGTGCCAGCAGCTTAGGTCACGAGCAGTACTTC
TRBV10-3	TRBD1	.	TRBJ2-7	CAISLQGGNEQYF	TGTGCCATCAGCCTACAGGGGGGTAACGAGCAGTACTTC
TRBV9	TRBD2	.	TRBJ2-1	CASSVGTSGTYNEQFF	TGTGCCAGCAGCGTGGGAACTAGCGGGACTTACAATGAGCAGTTCTTC
TRBV18	.	.	TRBJ1-3	CASSPKGSSGNTIYF	TGTGCCAGCTCACCAAAGGGGTCCTCTGGAAACACCATATATTTT
TRBV5-8	TRBD2	.	TRBJ2-1	CASRPGTRAYNEQFF	TGTGCCAGCAGACCCGGGACTAGAGCCTACAATGAGCAGTTCTTC
TRBV10-1	.	few	TRBJ2-3	CASSERAADTDTQYF	TGCGCCAGCAGTGAACGAGCGGCCGACACAGATACGCAGTATTTT
TRBV6-6	TRBD1	once	TRBJ1-2	CATGRPGGGWGYTF	TGTGCCACCGGTCGCCCAGGGGGAGGCTGGGGCTACACCTTC
TRBV10-1	.	.	TRBJ1-1	CASSEDRFTEAFF	TGCGCCAGCAGTGAGGACAGATTCACTGAAGCTTTCTTT
TRBV6-1	.	.	TRBJ1-5	CASSELKGRTQPQHF	TGTGCCAGCAGTGAACTTAAGGGCAGAACGCAGCCCCAGCATTTT
TRBV18	TRBD1	.	TRBJ1-5	CASSPREGGWGDQPQHF	TGTGCCAGCTCACCAAGGGAAGGGGGCTGGGGGGATCAGCCCCAGCATTTT
TRBV7-9	TRBD2	.	TRBJ2-1	CASSQDSGPHNEQFF	TGTGCCAGCAGCCAGGATAGCGGGCCCCACAATGAGCAGTTCTTC
TRBV28	.	.	TRBJ1-3	CASSLPGAHSGNTIYF	TGTGCCAGCAGTTTACCAGGGGCCCACTCTGGAAACACCATATATTTT
TRBV5-4	TRBD2	.	TRBJ2-7	CASSLAKVAGGRDEQYF	TGTGCCAGCAGCTTGGCCAAGGTAGCGGGAGGGCGCGACGAGCAGTACTTC
TRBV7-2	TRBD2	.	TRBJ2-1	CASSYGLAGQRDNEQFF	TGTGCCAGCAGCTACGGACTAGCGGGTCAAAGGGACAATGAGCAGTTCTTC
TRBV7-9	.	.	TRBJ2-1	CASSLIRFDEQFF	TGTGCCAGCAGCTTAATTAGGTTCGATGAGCAGTTCTTC
TRBV6-5	TRBD1	.	TRBJ1-1	CASDRDRGRSTEAFF	TGTGCCAGCGACCGGGACAGGGGAAGGAGCACTGAAGCTTTCTTT
TRBV28	TRBD1	.	TRBJ2-1	CASSPNSGTDYNEQFF	TGTGCCAGCAGCCCTAACTCCGGGACAGACTACAATGAGCAGTTCTTC
TRBV5-1	TRBD2	.	TRBJ2-1	CASYWSSGSGNEQFF	TGCGCCAGCTATTGGTCTAGCGGGAGCGGGAATGAGCAGTTCTTC
TRBV18	.	.	TRBJ2-4	CASSQGGVQNIQYF	TGTGCCAGCTCCCAGGGGGGGGTCCAAAACATTCAGTACTTC
TRBV27	.	.	TRBJ1-5	CASSPQAGDLYNQPQHF	TGTGCCAGCAGTCCCCAGGCAGGGGATCTTTACAATCAGCCCCAGCATTTT
TRBV27	TRBD2	.	TRBJ2-1	CASSLITSGASYNEQFF	TGTGCCAGCAGTTTAATCACTAGCGGAGCGTCCTACAATGAGCAGTTCTTC
TRBV5-4	.	once	TRBJ2-1	CASSFYNEQFF	TGTGCCAGCAGCTTTTACAATGAGCAGTTCTTC